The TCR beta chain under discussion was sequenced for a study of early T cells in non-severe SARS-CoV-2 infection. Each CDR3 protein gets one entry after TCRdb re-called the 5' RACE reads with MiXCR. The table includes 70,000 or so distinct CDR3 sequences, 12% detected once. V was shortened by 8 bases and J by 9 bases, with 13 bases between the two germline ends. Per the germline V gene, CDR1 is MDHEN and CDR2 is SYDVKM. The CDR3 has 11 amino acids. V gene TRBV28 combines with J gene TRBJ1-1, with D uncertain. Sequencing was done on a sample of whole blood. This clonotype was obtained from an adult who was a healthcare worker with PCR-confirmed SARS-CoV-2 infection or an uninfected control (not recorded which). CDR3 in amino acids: CASRAEGKAFF. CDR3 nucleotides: TGTGCCAGCCGGGCGGAGGGTAAAGCTTTCTTT.